This record looks at one T cell receptor beta chain sequence and its context. Its target is unknown. The PCR was carried out with 60 Vbeta primers and 13 Jbeta primers. Data came from immunoSEQ multiplex PCR; TCRdb stores just in-frame clones and leaves some out. The table lists around 180,000 clones, around 83% of them singletons. CDR3 length: 14 amino acids. Trimming removed 2 bases at V and 2 bases at J, with 9 bases between. Germline V CDR1 and CDR2: MNHEY, SMNVEV (reference sequence). The record originates from a study of cytomegalovirus exposure and HLA in healthy donors. Broader study findings: The listing of roughly 160 TCR beta chains classed them as cytomegalovirus-associated.

The gene calls are TRBV27 and TRBJ2-5; D is perhaps TRBD1 (6 bases). Sequenced input: PBMCs. The receptor was isolated from a woman in her 40s in good health and CMV-seronegative. CDR3 in amino acids: CASSLDGTQETQYF. CDR3 nucleotides: TGTGCCAGCAGTTTAGATGGGACACAAGAGACCCAGTACTTC.